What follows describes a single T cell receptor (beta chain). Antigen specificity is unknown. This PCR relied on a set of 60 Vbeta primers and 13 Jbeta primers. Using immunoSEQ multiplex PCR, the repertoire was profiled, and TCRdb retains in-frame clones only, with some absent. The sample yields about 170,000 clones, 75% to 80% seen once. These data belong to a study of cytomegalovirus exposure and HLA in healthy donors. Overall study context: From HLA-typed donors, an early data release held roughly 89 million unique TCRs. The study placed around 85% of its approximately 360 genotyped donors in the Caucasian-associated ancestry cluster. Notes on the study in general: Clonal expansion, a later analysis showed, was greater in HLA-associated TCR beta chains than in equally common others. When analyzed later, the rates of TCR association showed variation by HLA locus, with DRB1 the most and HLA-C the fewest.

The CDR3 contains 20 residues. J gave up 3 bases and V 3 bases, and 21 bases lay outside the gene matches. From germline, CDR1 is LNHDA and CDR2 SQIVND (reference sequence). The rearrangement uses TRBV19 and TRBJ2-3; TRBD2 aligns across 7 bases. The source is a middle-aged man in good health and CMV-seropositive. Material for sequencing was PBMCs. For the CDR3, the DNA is TGTGCCAGTAGTATTCTGGCGGGAGACGGTGGGGTCGTGAGGACAGATACGCAGTATTTT. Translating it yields CASSILAGDGGVVRTDTQYF.